The clone carrying this T cell receptor beta chain was observed a few times. Its antigen remains unknown. Assay used: immunoSEQ multiplex PCR; TCRdb lists only in-frame clones, some missing. Of about 14,000 clones in the sample, over 75% were seen once. The sample comes from a study of Tregs in tolerant kidney transplant recipients. Study at large: Recipients received nonmyeloablative bone marrow transplants from related graft donors, with transient mixed chimerism. The study, taken as a whole, reports: Donor-specific Treg expansion exceeded global Treg expansion in tolerant patients, suggesting antigen drive. Biological reproducibility was not directly addressed, but technical replication error appeared minimal.

Unstimulated Tregs (CD4+CD25+CD127-) and CD4+CD25- non-Tregs were sorted from PBMCs. The origin of this receptor is a human donor who received a combined kidney and bone marrow transplant. The specimen comprised Tregs from blood, sampled before the transplant.

CDR3 nucleotides: TGTGCCTCCACTAGTCCCCAGAGCACCGGGGAGCTGTTTTTT. Translation gives CASTSPQSTGELFF. This sequence joins TRBV10-3 and TRBJ2-2, with D possibly matching TRBD2 (5 bases). The CDR3 totals 14 residues. Germline V gene sequence: CDR1 ENHRY, CDR2 SYGVKD. V dropped 11 bases and J dropped 4 bases, with 17 bases sitting between them.